This T cell receptor (beta chain) was identified in a study of T cell responses to AZD1222 COVID-19 vaccine. To note about this clone: This specimen includes other DNA sequences encoding the same CDR3.

Assay used: immunoSEQ multiplex PCR; TCRdb lists only in-frame clones, some missing. The sample carries about 160,000 clones, about 92% recorded once. The CDR3 has 12 residues. Trimming pared 3 bases from V and 10 bases from J, leaving 7 bases between. Looked up from germline, CDR1 is SGHTA and CDR2 is FQGNSA. The sequences come from peripheral blood, collected 28 days after the second AZD1222 dose. This chain links TRBV7-2 with TRBJ1-6; no clear D gene. The sequence was collected from an adult who received the AZD1222 COVID-19 vaccine. CDR3 region: CASSLRNSPLHF. The CDR3 nucleotides read TGTGCCAGCAGCTTGAGGAACTCACCCCTCCACTTT.